This TCR beta chain was captured in a study of T cell repertoires and HLA-DP antigens. Note on this clone: Its antigen remains unknown.

The CDR3 runs to 15 residues. The V gene's germline CDR1 is SEHNR and CDR2 FQNEAQ (reference sequence). With 1 base removed from V and 1 base from J, the gap between germline ends came to 10 bases. The repertoire was sequenced with immunoSEQ multiplex PCR; TCRdb's copy has only in-frame clones and lacks some. This sample has some 110,000 clones, with 85% to 95% found just once. The source material was CD4+ T cells from PBMCs. The gene calls are TRBV7-9 and TRBJ1-1, with a possible D match to TRBD1 (6 bases). This TCR derives from a young woman in good health and CMV-seronegative. Here the CDR3 DNA reads TGTGCCAGCAGCTTAGGCACAGGGCGGAACACTGAAGCTTTCTTT. Amino acid sequence: CASSLGTGRNTEAFF. The full variable domain, completed using reference TRBV7-9 and TRBJ1-1, is DTGVSQNPRHKITKRGQNVTFRCDPISEHNRLYWYRQTLGQGPEFLTYFQNEAQLEKSRLLSDRFSAERPKGSFSTLEIQRTEQGDSAMYLCASSLGTGRNTEAFFGQGTRLTVV.